This T cell receptor beta chain comes out of a study of CD8 T cells in Susac syndrome. Deletions cut 4 bases from V and 4 bases from J, with 11 bases between. Germline CDR1 SNHLY, CDR2 FYNNEI. The CDR3 contains 14 residues. The sample holds one count of this clonotype. Random hexamers primed reverse transcription of 0.5 to 1 ug RNA. One entry per CDR3 protein, called by TCRdb with MiXCR from the immunoSEQ multiplex PCR reads. The sample contains under 550,000 distinct CDR3 sequences, more than 80% of which appear only once. This clonotype was sampled from a human donor with multiple sclerosis. The specimen was CD8+ T cells from PBMCs. The chain combines TRBV2 with TRBJ2-1; possible D gene TRBD2, 5 bases. CDR3 nucleotides: TGTGCCAGCAGTGTCGGACTTGATTACAATGAGCAGTTCTTC. Protein: CASSVGLDYNEQFF.